One sample yielded the 32 T cell receptor beta chains listed below, sequenced in a study of blood T cell repertoires in COVID-19. Measured with immunoSEQ multiplex PCR; TCRdb has only the in-frame clones, and not every one. The sample yields about 250,000 clones, about four fifths seen once. The specimen was PBMCs or T cells enriched from blood (not recorded which). These receptors were obtained from a man in his forties or fifties who had been exposed to COVID-19.

The chain is built from TRBV5-6 and TRBJ1-2, with D possibly matching TRBD1 (5 bases). Per germline, CDR1 SGHDT and CDR2 YYEEEE. V lost 0 bases, J lost 6 bases, and 12 bases lay in between. This CDR3 is built from 14 residues. The CDR3 here is CASSLGTTKNGYTF. The CDR3 DNA reads TGTGCCAGCAGCTTGGGGACAACGAAAAATGGCTACACCTTC.

The chain employs TRBV5-5 and TRBJ2-1; a possible D gene is TRBD2 (5 bases). Trimming stripped 2 bases from V and 0 bases from J, with 12 bases between. Germline CDR1 reads SGHKS; CDR2 reads YYEKEE (reference sequence). The CDR3 spans 16 residues. As DNA, the CDR3 is TGTGCCAGCAGCTTCGCTAGCCTGAGCTCCTACAATGAGCAGTTCTTC. Encoded protein: CASSFASLSSYNEQFF.

This clone showed up just a few times. The rearrangement uses TRBV5-4 and TRBJ1-2; the D gene is possibly TRBD1 (5 bases). The V end lost 7 bases, the J end lost 4 bases, and 20 bases lay between the germline ends. Germline V gene lookup returns CDR1 SGHNT and CDR2 YYREEE (reference sequence). This CDR3 contains 15 residues. The CDR3 protein is CASSLSGQGSYGYTF. The CDR3 DNA is TGTGCCAGCTCTCTGAGTGGGCAGGGCTCCTATGGCTACACCTTC.

This clone was counted only a few times. The chain combines TRBV6-6 with TRBJ1-1, with a weak D call TRBD1 (6 bases). Trimming removed 4 bases from V and 7 bases from J, with 13 bases in between. This CDR3 is 13 amino acids long. Germline assignment: CDR1 MNHNY and CDR2 SVGAGI (reference sequence). The CDR3 nucleotides are TGTGCCAGCAGTTCCACGGACAGAAATGAAGCTTTCTTT. Residues: CASSSTDRNEAFF.

In nucleotides, the CDR3 is TGTGCCAGCGTAGGACAGGGGGACACTGAAGCTTTCTTT. It specifies CASVGQGDTEAFF. The chain couples TRBV27 to TRBJ1-1; TRBD1 matches at 10 bases. V trimming: 8 bases; J trimming: 3 bases; junction bases outside the gene matches: 3. The germline CDR1 and CDR2 sequences are MNHEY and SMNVEV (reference sequence). This CDR3 region has 13 residues.

V usage is TRBV7-2 and J usage is TRBJ2-7; perhaps TRBD1 as D (6 bases). Germline V gene lookup returns CDR1 SGHTA and CDR2 FQGNSA. This CDR3 is 13 amino acids long. Trimming shortened V by 3 bases and J by 4 bases, and 10 bases separated the two germline ends. The CDR3 region is CASSFDRRYEQYF. The CDR3 region has the DNA TGTGCCAGCAGCTTCGACAGGAGGTACGAGCAGTACTTC.

CDR3 nucleotides: TGTGCCAGCAGCCCCCCGCCGGGGGTTAGCTCCTACAATGAGCAGTTCTTC. It is translated as CASSPPPGVSSYNEQFF. The chain has TRBV6-2 or TRBV6-3 and TRBJ2-1; TRBD2 might be the D (6 bases). This CDR3 has 17 amino acids. V shed 6 bases and J shed 0 bases, with 18 bases lying between them. Germline CDR1 reads MNHEY; CDR2 reads SVGEGT.

V is TRBV7-8 and J is TRBJ2-7; 10 bases are a match to TRBD2. Germline CDR1 is SGHVS and CDR2 is FQNEAQ. There are 19 residues in the CDR3. V lost 0 bases, J lost 6 bases, and 17 bases stayed unmatched. The CDR3: CASSLARLASGSVPGEQYF. The CDR3 nucleotides are TGTGCCAGCAGCTTAGCCCGCTTGGCTAGCGGGAGCGTTCCGGGCGAGCAGTACTTC.

This clone occurred once. This chain uses TRBV30 with TRBJ1-2; D call uncertain. The germline gives CDR1 GTSNPN, CDR2 SVGIG (reference sequence). V dropped 8 bases and J dropped 6 bases, with 19 bases sitting between them. This CDR3 contains 13 residues. Here the CDR3 DNA reads TGTGCCCGATGGGAGGGAGTAAAGGATGGCTACACCTTC. Amino acids: CARWEGVKDGYTF.

V usage is TRBV20-1 and J usage is TRBJ2-5, with 9 bases matching TRBD2. Trimming removed 3 bases from V and 4 bases from J; junction bases left unmatched: 9. CDR3 size: 15 residues. Germline assignment: CDR1 DFQATT and CDR2 SNEGSKA (reference sequence). The CDR3 is CSASRVLAGGETQYF. The DNA for the CDR3 is TGCAGTGCTAGTAGAGTACTAGCGGGTGGAGAGACCCAGTACTTC.

V and J are TRBV5-5 and TRBJ2-3; D remains ambiguous. The length of the CDR3 is 13 residues. CDR1 SGHKS and CDR2 YYEKEE come from the germline V gene (reference sequence). The ends were cut back, 2 bases at V and 6 bases at J, with 10 bases in the middle. This chain's CDR3 is CASSLPPVDTQYF. In nucleotides, the CDR3 is TGTGCCAGCAGCTTACCCCCGGTTGATACGCAGTATTTT.

The genes are TRBV7-9 and TRBJ2-3; 8 nucleotides agree with TRBD2. CDR3 size: 13 residues. The V segment lost 8 bases and the J segment 3 bases; nucleotides outside the gene matches: 4. Germline V gene sequence: CDR1 SEHNR, CDR2 FQNEAQ (reference sequence). This CDR3 reads CASLLAGTDTQYF. As DNA, the CDR3 is TGTGCCAGCTTGTTAGCGGGGACAGATACGCAGTATTTT. Looking up the rest from reference TRBV7-9 and TRBJ2-3 gives the full variable domain: DTGVSQNPRHKITKRGQNVTFRCDPISEHNRLYWYRQTLGQGPEFLTYFQNEAQLEKSRLLSDRFSAERPKGSFSTLEIQRTEQGDSAMYLCASLLAGTDTQYFGPGTRLTVL.

The chain is built from TRBV7-2 and TRBJ2-7, with TRBD1 as a possible D gene (5 bases). The V end lost 1 base, the J end lost 1 base, and 17 bases lay between the germline ends. Germline loops: CDR1 SGHTA, CDR2 FQGNSA. The CDR3 extends over 17 amino acids. CDR3 region: CASSLGGDISLSYEQYF. In nucleotides, the CDR3 is TGTGCCAGCAGCTTAGGGGGCGACATATCACTATCCTACGAGCAGTACTTC.

The rearrangement links TRBV5-1 to TRBJ2-7, with 10 nucleotides matching TRBD2. CDR1 and CDR2 from the germline V gene are SGHRS and YFSETQ. This CDR3 comprises 15 residues. Trimming at V came to 2 bases and at J to 4 bases, leaving 6 bases not matched to a gene. The DNA for the CDR3 is TGCGCCAGCAGCTTAAAGCGGGAGGGCCAGTACGAGCAGTACTTC. Protein product: CASSLKREGQYEQYF.

The V and J genes are TRBV18 and TRBJ1-2; a possible D gene is TRBD1 (5 bases). Germline V gene lookup returns CDR1 KGHSH and CDR2 LQKENI. Trimming took off 2 bases at V and 4 bases at J, with 8 bases between the two ends. The CDR3 is made up of 13 amino acids. The CDR3 DNA follows: TGTGCCAGCTCACCATTTGACAGCTATGGCTACACCTTC. Its translation: CASSPFDSYGYTF.

The genes are TRBV20-1 and TRBJ1-1; unclear D gene. The germline gives CDR1 DFQATT, CDR2 SNEGSKA (reference sequence). The length of the CDR3 is 11 residues. V lost 1 base and J lost 7, with 7 bases in between. In DNA form, the CDR3 reads TGCAGTGCTAGAGGCGGTGGTGAAGCTTTCTTT. Its translation: CSARGGGEAFF.

The chain uses TRBV2 and TRBJ1-4; tentative D call: TRBD1 (6 bases). V lost 5 bases and J 8 bases, leaving 18 bases between the germline ends. The length of the CDR3 is 15 residues. Germline CDR1 and CDR2: SNHLY and FYNNEI. CDR3 coding DNA: TGTGCCAGCAGTAGGGGGGGAGGAGGAGAAGAAAAACTGTTTTTT. Protein product: CASSRGGGGEEKLFF. The entire variable domain, with the rest obtained from reference TRBV2 and TRBJ1-4, is as follows: EPEVTQTPSHQVTQMGQEVILRCVPISNHLYFYWYRQILGQKVEFLVSFYNNEISEKSEIFDDQFSVERPDGSNFTLKIRSTKLEDSAMYFCASSRGGGGEEKLFFGSGTQLSVL.

The CDR3 protein is CASSSGADLGEQFF. The CDR3 DNA reads TGTGCCAGCAGTTCTGGGGCCGACCTTGGGGAGCAGTTCTTC. The chain couples TRBV2 to TRBJ2-1; D is perhaps TRBD1 (5 bases). The CDR3 extends over 14 amino acids. The V end was cut by 5 bases, the J end by 10 bases, with 18 bases between. Germline V lookup: CDR1 SNHLY, CDR2 FYNNEI.

V gene TRBV19 combines with J gene TRBJ2-7; 7 bases map to TRBD1. Germline values: CDR1 LNHDA, CDR2 SQIVND (reference sequence). V was clipped by 6 bases and J by 3 bases; unmatched bases: 11. The CDR3 covers 15 residues. The CDR3 is CASRPNTGANYEQYF. The CDR3 coding sequence is TGTGCCAGTAGACCAAACACAGGGGCAAACTACGAGCAGTACTTC.

This clone was observed a few times. A read error may produce the germline difference seen at one junction end. The chain couples TRBV19 to TRBJ1-2; D unresolved. This CDR3 has 16 residues. Germline lookup yields CDR1 LNHDA and CDR2 SQIVND (reference sequence). CDR3 nucleotide sequence: TGTGCCAGTTCCCCCGGATCCCTGACCAAAGACTACGGCTACACCTTC. It is translated as CASSPGSLTKDYGYTF.

This sequence joins TRBV12-3 or TRBV12-4 and TRBJ1-5; D is ambiguous. The CDR3 contains 13 residues. Trimming pared 6 bases from V and 6 bases from J, leaving 12 bases between. This CDR3 reads CASRTTSGQPQHF. In nucleotides, the CDR3 is TGTGCCAGCAGAACGACATCAGGTCAGCCCCAGCATTTT.

The chain combines TRBV5-6 with TRBJ2-2; D perhaps matches TRBD2 (6 bases). CDR3 length: 17 amino acids. V lost 3 bases and J 2 bases, leaving 17 bases between the germline ends. Looked up from germline, CDR1 is SGHDT and CDR2 is YYEEEE. The CDR3 loop reads CASSWLKAGHNTGELFF. The CDR3 nucleotides are TGTGCCAGCAGCTGGCTTAAGGCGGGGCACAACACCGGGGAGCTGTTTTTT.

This sequence joins TRBV3-1 (or the pseudogene TRBV3-2) and TRBJ2-7; 8 nucleotides line up with TRBD1. The germline gives CDR1 LGHDT, CDR2 YNNKEL (reference sequence). The V and J ends lost 1 base and 6 bases, in that order; junction bases with no gene match: 11. The CDR3 spans 16 residues. The CDR3 nucleotides read TGTGCCAGCAGCCAAGGCGGGACAGGACTGCTGCGCGAGCAGTACTTC. The encoded protein is CASSQGGTGLLREQYF.

A few counts support this clone. V and J are TRBV21-1 and TRBJ2-7; the DNA was not used to check the table's D call, TRBD1. TRBV21-1 is classified as a pseudogene. The CDR3 runs to 15 residues. CDR3 in amino acids: CASSKERTRGSEQYF. The CDR3 DNA is TGTGCCAGCAGCAAAGAACGGACCAGGGGGTCCGAGCAGTACTTC.

Worth noting for this clone: The same CDR3 arises from other DNA sequences in this sample as well. This chain connects TRBV19 to TRBJ1-4; D is possibly TRBD1 (6 bases). Germline CDR1 reads LNHDA; CDR2 reads SQIVND (reference sequence). This CDR3 has 14 amino acids. Trimming shortened V by 11 bases and J by 0 bases, and 13 bases separated the two germline ends. As DNA, the CDR3 is TGTGCCTCCCGGAGGACAGCAACTAATGAAAAACTGTTTTTT. This sequence encodes CASRRTATNEKLFF. Full variable domain (missing parts from reference TRBV19 and TRBJ1-4): DGGITQSPKYLFRKEGQNVTLSCEQNLNHDAMYWYRQDPGQGLRLIYYSQIVNDFQKGDIAEGYSVSREKKESFPLTVTSAQKNPTAFYLCASRRTATNEKLFFGSGTQLSVL.

The genes are TRBV7-9 and TRBJ1-6; 10 bases map to TRBD1. After removal of 5 bases from V and 3 bases from J, the junction contained 7 bases not matched to a gene. This CDR3 region has 17 residues. Germline V gene data show CDR1 as SEHNR and CDR2 as FQNEAQ (reference sequence). The CDR3 region has the DNA TGTGCCAGCAGCCCCGAGACAGGGGGCGTCTATAATTCACCCCTCCACTTT. This encodes CASSPETGGVYNSPLHF.

V is TRBV4-2 and J is TRBJ2-7; the match to TRBD2 covers 15 bases. The J segment lost 5 bases and the V segment lost 0 bases, leaving 5 bases of the junction unmatched. Germline CDR1 is LGHNA and CDR2 is YNFKEQ. The CDR3 spans 17 residues. CDR3 in DNA: TGTGCCAGCAGCCAAGATGGGACTAGCGGGAGGAGAGACGAGCAGTACTTC. Translated: CASSQDGTSGRRDEQYF.

This sequence joins TRBV5-6 and TRBJ1-6, with D possibly matching TRBD1 (6 bases). Germline V gene sequence: CDR1 SGHDT, CDR2 YYEEEE. This CDR3 has 16 residues. With 4 bases removed from V and 4 bases from J, the gap between germline ends came to 15 bases. In nucleotides, the CDR3 is TGTGCCAGCAGCCTGCGGGGGGCGGGTTATAATTCACCCCTCCACTTT. Translated, it gives CASSLRGAGYNSPLHF.

The rearrangement links TRBV24-1 to TRBJ2-1, with 7 bases matching TRBD1. CDR3 length: 14 amino acids. Trimming at V came to 9 bases and at J to 0 bases, leaving 4 bases not matched to a gene. Germline CDR1 and CDR2: KGHDR and SFDVKD. CDR3 nucleotide sequence: TGTGCCACCGGGGACAGCCTCTCCTACAATGAGCAGTTCTTC. It encodes CATGDSLSYNEQFF.

CDR3 nucleotide sequence: TGTGCCAGCAGCCCGACTCGGGGAAATGAGCAGTTCTTC. Its translation is CASSPTRGNEQFF. The V gene is TRBV11-2, the J gene TRBJ2-1; D is possibly TRBD2 (5 bases). The CDR3 totals 13 residues. V was cut by 5 bases and J by 7 bases, with 12 bases left in between. Germline V gene data show CDR1 as SGHAT and CDR2 as FQNNGV.

The table lists this clone with a count of one. This rearrangement joins TRBV23-1 to TRBJ2-3, with TRBD1 matching over 10 bases. TRBV23-1 is labeled an ORF, and its function is uncertain. With 4 bases clipped from V and 2 bases from J, the junction kept 15 bases outside the gene matches. This CDR3 has 19 residues. This CDR3 is CASSPHKGRDRGYTDTQYF. CDR3 nucleotides: TGCGCCAGCAGTCCCCACAAGGGCCGGGACAGGGGTTACACAGATACGCAGTATTTT.

The chain couples TRBV5-8 to TRBJ1-5; TRBD1 aligns across 7 bases. The CDR3 sequence is 15 residues long. Germline trimming cut 4 bases from V and 0 bases from J; bases unmatched to any gene: 4. Germline CDR1 SGHTS, CDR2 YDEGEE. The CDR3, as DNA: TGTGCCAGCAGCCGTGGGACAGTTAGCAATCAGCCCCAGCATTTT. Its translation is CASSRGTVSNQPQHF.